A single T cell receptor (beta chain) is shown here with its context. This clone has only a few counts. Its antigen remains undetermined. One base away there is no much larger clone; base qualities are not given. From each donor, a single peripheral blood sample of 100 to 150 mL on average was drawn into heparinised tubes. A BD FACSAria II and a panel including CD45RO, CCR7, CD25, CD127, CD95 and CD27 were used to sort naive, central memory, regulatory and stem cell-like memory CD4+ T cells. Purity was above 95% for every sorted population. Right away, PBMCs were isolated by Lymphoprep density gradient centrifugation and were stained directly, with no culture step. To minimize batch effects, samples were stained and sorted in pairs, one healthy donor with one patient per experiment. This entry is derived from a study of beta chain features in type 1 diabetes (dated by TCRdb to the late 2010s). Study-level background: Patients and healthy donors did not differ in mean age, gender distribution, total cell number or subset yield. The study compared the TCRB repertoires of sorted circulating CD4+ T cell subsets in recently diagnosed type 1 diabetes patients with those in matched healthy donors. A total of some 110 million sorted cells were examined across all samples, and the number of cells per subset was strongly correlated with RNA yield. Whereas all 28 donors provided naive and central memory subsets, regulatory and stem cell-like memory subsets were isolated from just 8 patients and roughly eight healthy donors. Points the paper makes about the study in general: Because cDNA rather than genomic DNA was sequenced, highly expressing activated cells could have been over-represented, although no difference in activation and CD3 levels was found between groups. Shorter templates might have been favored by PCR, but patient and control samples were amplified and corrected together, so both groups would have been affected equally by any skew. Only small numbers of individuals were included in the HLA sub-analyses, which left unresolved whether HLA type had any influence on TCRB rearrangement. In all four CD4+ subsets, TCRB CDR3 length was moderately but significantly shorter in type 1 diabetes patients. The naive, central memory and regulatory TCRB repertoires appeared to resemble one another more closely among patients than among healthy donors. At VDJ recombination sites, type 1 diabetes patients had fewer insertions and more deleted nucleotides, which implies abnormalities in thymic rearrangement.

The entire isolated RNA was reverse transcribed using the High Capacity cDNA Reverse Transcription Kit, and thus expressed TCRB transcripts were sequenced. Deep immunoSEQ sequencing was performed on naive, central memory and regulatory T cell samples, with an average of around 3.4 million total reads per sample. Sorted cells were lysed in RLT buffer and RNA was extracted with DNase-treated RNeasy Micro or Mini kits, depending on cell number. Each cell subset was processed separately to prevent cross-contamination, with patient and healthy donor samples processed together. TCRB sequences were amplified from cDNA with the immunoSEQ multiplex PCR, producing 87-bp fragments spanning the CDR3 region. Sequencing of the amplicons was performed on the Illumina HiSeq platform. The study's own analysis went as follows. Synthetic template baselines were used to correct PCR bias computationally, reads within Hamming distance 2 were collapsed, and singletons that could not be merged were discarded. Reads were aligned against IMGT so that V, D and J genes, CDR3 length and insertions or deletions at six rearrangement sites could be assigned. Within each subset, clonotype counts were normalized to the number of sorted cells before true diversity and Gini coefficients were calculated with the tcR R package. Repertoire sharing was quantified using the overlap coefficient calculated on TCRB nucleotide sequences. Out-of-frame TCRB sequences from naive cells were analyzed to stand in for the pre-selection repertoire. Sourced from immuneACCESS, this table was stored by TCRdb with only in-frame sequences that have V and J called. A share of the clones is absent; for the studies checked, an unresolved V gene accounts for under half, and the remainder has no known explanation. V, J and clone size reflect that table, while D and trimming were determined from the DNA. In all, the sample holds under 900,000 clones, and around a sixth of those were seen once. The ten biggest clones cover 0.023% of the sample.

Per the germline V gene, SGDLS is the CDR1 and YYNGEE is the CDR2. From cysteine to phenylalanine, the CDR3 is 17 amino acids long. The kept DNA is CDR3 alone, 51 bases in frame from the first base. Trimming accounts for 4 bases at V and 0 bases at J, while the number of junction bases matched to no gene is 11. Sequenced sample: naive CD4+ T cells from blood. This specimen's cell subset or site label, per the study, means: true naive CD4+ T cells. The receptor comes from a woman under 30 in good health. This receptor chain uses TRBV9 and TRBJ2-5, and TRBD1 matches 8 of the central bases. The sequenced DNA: TGTGCCAGCAGCCGATCAATCAGGGGGCCGCACCAAGAGACCCAGTACTTC. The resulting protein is CASSRSIRGPHQETQYF.